This T cell receptor beta chain was identified during a study of CD8 T cells in ankylosing spondylitis. General study results and limits: Characteristic, it appeared, of ankylosing spondylitis blood was a TCR beta motif of about eight highly homologous variants. Matched ankylosing spondylitis synovial fluid reportedly contained a significantly enriched population of disease-linked clones.

This clonotype has more than one count but fewer than ten. Its matching antigen is unknown. CDR1 and CDR2 (germline): SNHLY, FYNNEI. The V gene end was trimmed by 6 bases and the J gene end by 8 bases; junction bases not matched to a gene: 6. This CDR3 has 13 residues. TCRdb ran MiXCR on the 5' RACE reads and lists one entry per CDR3 protein. The repertoire holds hundreds of thousands of distinct CDR3 sequences, with about 24% as singletons. The rearrangement uses TRBV2 and TRBJ1-2; 10 bases fit TRBD1. The source of this sequence is a male donor with ankylosing spondylitis. Material: blood, either unsorted or a sorted T cell fraction (not recorded which). In DNA form, the CDR3 reads TGTGCCAGCAGGGACAGGGGGGTTGGCGGCTACACCTTC. This sequence encodes CASRDRGVGGYTF.